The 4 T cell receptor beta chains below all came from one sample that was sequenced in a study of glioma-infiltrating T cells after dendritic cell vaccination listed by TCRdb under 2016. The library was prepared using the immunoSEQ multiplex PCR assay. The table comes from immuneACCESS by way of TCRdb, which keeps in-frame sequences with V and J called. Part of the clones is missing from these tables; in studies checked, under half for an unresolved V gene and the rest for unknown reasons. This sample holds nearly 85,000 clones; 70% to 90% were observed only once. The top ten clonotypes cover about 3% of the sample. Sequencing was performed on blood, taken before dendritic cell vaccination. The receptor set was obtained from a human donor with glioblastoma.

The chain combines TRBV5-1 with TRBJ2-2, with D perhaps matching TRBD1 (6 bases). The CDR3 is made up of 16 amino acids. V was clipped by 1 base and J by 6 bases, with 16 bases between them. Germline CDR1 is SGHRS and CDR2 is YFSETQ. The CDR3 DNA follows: TGCGCCAGCAGCTTGATTTCGCTCCCAGGGGCCGGGGAGCTGTTTTTT. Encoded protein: CASSLISLPGAGELFF.

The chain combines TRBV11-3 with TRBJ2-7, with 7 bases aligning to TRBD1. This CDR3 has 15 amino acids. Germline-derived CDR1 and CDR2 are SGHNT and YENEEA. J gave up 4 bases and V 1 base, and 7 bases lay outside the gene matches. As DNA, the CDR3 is TGTGCCAGCAGCTTAGCCCGGGACAGAGGATACGAGCAGTACTTC. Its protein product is CASSLARDRGYEQYF.

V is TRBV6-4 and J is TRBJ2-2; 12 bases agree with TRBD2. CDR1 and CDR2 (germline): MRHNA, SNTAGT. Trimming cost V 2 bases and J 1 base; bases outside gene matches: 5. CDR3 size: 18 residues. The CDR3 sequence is CASSDTTSGSWNTGELFF. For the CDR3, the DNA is TGTGCCAGCAGTGACACGACTAGCGGGAGTTGGAACACCGGGGAGCTGTTTTTT.

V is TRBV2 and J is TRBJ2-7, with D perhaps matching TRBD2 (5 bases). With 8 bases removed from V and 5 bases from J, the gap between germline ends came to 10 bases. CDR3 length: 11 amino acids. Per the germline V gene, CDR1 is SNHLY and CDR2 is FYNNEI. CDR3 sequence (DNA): TGTGCCAGCGGTGGGAGCCACGAGCAGTACTTC. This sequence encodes CASGGSHEQYF.